The 32 T cell receptor beta chains reported below all come from one sample, sequenced in a study of CD8+ T cells in alopecia areata (dated by TCRdb to the late 2010s). Receptor libraries were prepared by the immunoSEQ multiplex PCR assay. To provide template for TCR sequencing, every sample had RNA extracted and reverse transcribed into cDNA. TCRdb took over this immuneACCESS table, retaining in-frame rearrangements with V and J assigned. Such tables are incomplete; in checked studies, under half of the missing clones stem from an unresolved V gene, and the remainder is unexplained. Counted in this sample were about 200,000 clones; about 61% of them appeared once. The ten biggest clones cover roughly 5.3% of the sample. Sequencing was performed on CD8+ T cells sorted from blood. The receptors were gathered from a human donor in good health.

This clone showed up just a few times. Other DNA sequences in the same sample also yield this CDR3. The chain recombines TRBV4-1 with TRBJ1-2; D is unclear. CDR3 length equals 13 residues. Germline V gives CDR1 MGHRA, CDR2 YSYEKL. V was clipped by 0 bases and J by 4 bases, with 6 bases between them. The CDR3 DNA reads TGCGCCAGCAGCCAAGAGGGAGGCTATGGCTACACCTTC. This translates into CASSQEGGYGYTF.

The chain is built from TRBV7-9 and TRBJ2-1; D not certain. This CDR3 region has 17 residues. V was clipped by 6 bases and J by 0 bases, with 18 bases between them. Germline V lookup: CDR1 SEHNR, CDR2 FQNEAQ (reference sequence). In DNA form, the CDR3 reads TGTGCCAGCAGTCTATATCGTAGTGCCAGCTCCTACAATGAGCAGTTCTTC. Its protein product is CASSLYRSASSYNEQFF. Complete variable domain (other parts from reference TRBV7-9 and TRBJ2-1): DTGVSQNPRHKITKRGQNVTFRCDPISEHNRLYWYRQTLGQGPEFLTYFQNEAQLEKSRLLSDRFSAERPKGSFSTLEIQRTEQGDSAMYLCASSLYRSASSYNEQFFGPGTRLTVL.

This chain joins TRBV27 and TRBJ1-5, with D possibly matching TRBD1 (6 bases). Germline CDR1 is MNHEY and CDR2 is SMNVEV (reference sequence). CDR3 length: 13 residues. The V end was cut by 8 bases, the J end by 5 bases, with 13 bases between. The CDR3 coding sequence is TGTGCCAGCTCCTTAGGGGGGGATCAGCCCCAGCATTTT. Protein product: CASSLGGDQPQHF.

The chain carries TRBV7-9 and TRBJ2-1; possibly TRBD1 for D (5 bases). The CDR3 sequence is 12 residues long. Germline lookup yields CDR1 SEHNR and CDR2 FQNEAQ (reference sequence). Trimming took off 5 bases at V and 9 bases at J, with 11 bases between the two ends. The CDR3: CASSTDSREQFF. As DNA, the CDR3 is TGTGCCAGCAGCACCGACAGTCGTGAGCAGTTCTTC.

The chain combines TRBV2 with TRBJ2-7; D gene unclear. The V and J ends lost 6 bases and 10 bases respectively, with 13 bases between them. CDR1 SNHLY and CDR2 FYNNEI come from the germline V gene. CDR3 length: 11 amino acids. The CDR3 DNA reads as TGTGCCAGCAGCCCCGGCCTCGCACAGTACTTC. Its translation is CASSPGLAQYF.

The rearrangement joins TRBV4-2 to TRBJ2-3; maybe TRBD1 (7 bases). The germline gives CDR1 LGHNA, CDR2 YNFKEQ. This CDR3 region has 16 residues. The germline V and J ends were trimmed by 0 bases and 3 bases, with 13 bases remaining between them. The CDR3 sequence: CASSQEAGGNTDTQYF. The CDR3 DNA reads TGTGCCAGCAGCCAAGAGGCAGGGGGGAATACAGATACGCAGTATTTT.

Points on this clone: The junction does not match germline at one end; this may be a read error. V is TRBV25-1 and J is TRBJ2-1, with D possibly being TRBD2 (6 bases). Per the germline V gene, CDR1 is MGHDK and CDR2 is SYGVNS. The CDR3 has 11 residues. The CDR3 loop is CASSEWGEAIF. The CDR3 DNA is TGTGCCAGCAGTGAATGGGGGGAAGCGATCTTC.

The CDR3 here is CSVEEAFNYGYTF. The DNA of the CDR3 is TGCAGCGTTGAAGAGGCCTTTAACTATGGCTACACCTTC. The J gene is TRBJ1-2, the V gene TRBV29-1, with D hard to call. Trimming removed 0 bases from V and 1 base from J, with 6 bases in between. The CDR3 sequence is 13 residues long. Germline CDR1 and CDR2: SQVTM and ANQGSEA.

The V and J genes are TRBV29-1 and TRBJ2-5; no firm D call. The CDR3 is made up of 13 amino acids. Germline loops: CDR1 SQVTM, CDR2 ANQGSEA. V lost 3 bases to trimming and J lost 1 base, with 9 bases between them. CDR3 DNA sequence: TGCAGCGTTGAGCCGCCCCTCCAAGAGACCCAGTACTTC. This codes for CSVEPPLQETQYF.

The chain has TRBV5-1 and TRBJ2-2; the D call may be TRBD1 or TRBD2 (5 bases each). Looked up from germline, CDR1 is SGHRS and CDR2 is YFSETQ. The CDR3 consists of 14 residues. V was clipped by 2 bases and J by 6 bases, with 11 bases between them. DNA of the CDR3: TGCGCCAGCAGCTTCGGCCGGGGCGCCGGGGAGCTGTTTTTT. It yields the protein CASSFGRGAGELFF.

This clone was observed a handful of times. This sequence joins TRBV15 and TRBJ2-3; D is possibly TRBD1 (6 bases). Germline assignment: CDR1 LNHNV and CDR2 YYDKDF (reference sequence). The CDR3 is 15 amino acids. Deletions cut 3 bases from V and 2 bases from J, with 12 bases between. The CDR3 DNA reads as TGTGCCACCAGCAGTCGAAGGGGGATCACAGATACGCAGTATTTT. Translating it yields CATSSRRGITDTQYF.

This chain connects TRBV5-6 to TRBJ2-3; D is uncertain. This CDR3 has 16 residues. In germline, CDR1 is SGHDT, CDR2 YYEEEE. The V gene lost 4 bases and the J gene lost 0 bases, with 15 bases spanning the gap. The CDR3: CASSPFQQRSTDTQYF. Here the CDR3 DNA reads TGTGCCAGCAGCCCATTTCAGCAGAGGAGCACAGATACGCAGTATTTT.

The table lists this clone with a few counts. The rearrangement links TRBV19 to TRBJ2-7, with D maybe TRBD2 (6 bases). The length of the CDR3 is 14 residues. The V gene's germline CDR1 is LNHDA and CDR2 SQIVND (reference sequence). V dropped 1 base and J dropped 5 bases, with 12 bases sitting between them. Here the CDR3 reads CASSIGVGEDEQYF. The CDR3 DNA follows: TGTGCCAGTAGTATAGGGGTTGGGGAGGACGAGCAGTACTTC.

This clone turned up a few times. An end of the junction does not agree with germline; a read error may underlie this. V is TRBV19 and J is TRBJ2-4; D is perhaps TRBD2 (6 bases). CDR3 length: 14 amino acids. Germline V gene data show CDR1 as LNHDA and CDR2 as SQIVND (reference sequence). CDR3 amino acids: CASSLSGAQNIQYF. The CDR3 nucleotides read TGTGCCAGTAGTCTTAGCGGAGCCCAAAACATTCAGTACTTC.

The gene calls are TRBV30 and TRBJ2-7, with D perhaps matching TRBD1 (6 bases). The germline V gene has CDR1 GTSNPN and CDR2 SVGIG (reference sequence). V shed 0 bases and J shed 7 bases, with 13 bases lying between them. The CDR3 runs 13 residues. The CDR3 DNA reads as TGTGCCTGGAGTGTAACAGGGAATTTGGAGCAGTACTTC. Residues: CAWSVTGNLEQYF.

This clone was seen more than once but under ten times. J is TRBJ1-2 and V is TRBV14; D is uncertain. With 2 bases removed from V and 1 base from J, the gap between germline ends came to 5 bases. The CDR3 consists of 13 residues. The germline gives CDR1 SGHDN, CDR2 FVKESK. CDR3 in amino acids: CASSQTDNYGYTF. CDR3 DNA: TGTGCCAGCAGCCAAACGGATAACTATGGCTACACCTTC. The variable domain in full, with the rest retrieved from reference TRBV14 and TRBJ1-2, is EAGVTQFPSHSVIEKGQTVTLRCDPISGHDNLYWYRRVMGKEIKFLLHFVKESKQDESGMPNNRFLAERTGGTYSTLKVQPAELEDSGVYFCASSQTDNYGYTFGSGTRLTVV.

This clone was counted a few times. The chain recombines TRBV6-1 with TRBJ2-5; 11 positions agree with TRBD1. The ends lost 4 bases at V and 8 bases at J; junction bases unmatched: 6. CDR3 length: 14 residues. Germline CDR1 is MNHNS and CDR2 is SASEGT. CDR3 in amino acids: CASSAAGQGVTQYF. For the CDR3, the DNA is TGTGCCAGCAGTGCAGCGGGACAGGGGGTAACCCAGTACTTC.

J is TRBJ2-7 and V is TRBV7-8; D not resolved. The CDR3 sequence is 11 residues long. The V gene lost 4 bases and the J gene lost 4 bases, with 5 bases spanning the gap. Germline CDR1 and CDR2: SGHVS and FQNEAQ. The CDR3 region is CASSYDYEQYF. The CDR3 coding sequence is TGTGCCAGCAGCTACGATTACGAGCAGTACTTC.

V is TRBV15 and J is TRBJ1-4; no clear D. This CDR3 has 12 residues. V lost 4 bases and J lost 15, with 15 bases in between. Per germline, CDR1 LNHNV and CDR2 YYDKDF (reference sequence). The CDR3 protein is CATSKAVNEVFF. DNA for the CDR3: TGTGCCACCAGCAAAGCCGTAAATGAAGTGTTTTTT.

J is TRBJ2-7 and V is TRBV7-9; D remains ambiguous. The CDR3 runs to 13 residues. Trimming left V 4 bases short and J 3 bases short, with 10 bases between. Germline loops: CDR1 SEHNR, CDR2 FQNEAQ (reference sequence). CDR3 protein: CASSSTPDYEQYF. The CDR3 DNA reads TGTGCCAGCAGCTCCACTCCCGACTACGAGCAGTACTTC.

Turning to this clone: This sample also contains other DNA sequences that code for the same CDR3. V usage is TRBV29-1 and J usage is TRBJ2-7, with TRBD1 matching 9 bases. V dropped 6 bases and J dropped 4; count of bases not matched to a gene: 4. The CDR3 has 12 residues. In germline, CDR1 is SQVTM, CDR2 ANQGSEA. In DNA form, the CDR3 reads TGCAGCGTCCCGGGACAGGGTTACGAGCAGTACTTC. Residues: CSVPGQGYEQYF.

V usage is TRBV11-2 and J usage is TRBJ1-1; D is possibly TRBD1 (5 bases). This CDR3 is 14 amino acids long. Germline V gene sequence: CDR1 SGHAT, CDR2 FQNNGV. V was clipped by 3 bases and J by 7 bases, with 15 bases between them. The CDR3 DNA reads as TGTGCCAGCAGCTTCTCATCAGGGATCGATGAAGCTTTCTTT. It encodes CASSFSSGIDEAFF.

This clone was seen more than once but under ten times. The J gene is TRBJ2-6, the V gene TRBV27, with 7 bases aligning to TRBD2. The V segment lost 0 bases and the J segment 4 bases; nucleotides outside the gene matches: 3. Per the germline V gene, CDR1 is MNHEY and CDR2 is SMNVEV (reference sequence). This CDR3 is 16 amino acids long. Written as DNA, the CDR3 is TGTGCCAGCAGTTTATCGGGAGGGTCAGGGGCCAACGTCCTGACTTTC. This encodes CASSLSGGSGANVLTF.

The V and J genes are TRBV27 and TRBJ1-1, with D perhaps matching TRBD1 (5 bases). Between the trimmed V and J ends, which lost 6 bases and 1 base, there was a span of 9 bases. Germline V gene data show CDR1 as MNHEY and CDR2 as SMNVEV (reference sequence). This CDR3 is 13 amino acids long. The CDR3 reads CASSRTGNTEAFF. In DNA, the CDR3 is TGTGCCAGCAGCCGTACAGGGAACACTGAAGCTTTCTTT.

The chain employs TRBV2 and TRBJ1-1; D might be TRBD1 (6 bases). This CDR3 region has 12 residues. The ends were cut back, 5 bases at V and 5 bases at J, with 9 bases in the middle. Germline assignment: CDR1 SNHLY and CDR2 FYNNEI. As DNA, the CDR3 is TGTGCCAGCAGTATTGGACAGACTGAAGCTTTCTTT. This codes for CASSIGQTEAFF.

Only a few counts were recorded for this clone. The rearrangement uses TRBV11-2 and TRBJ1-1; possibly TRBD1 for D (5 bases). There are 17 residues in the CDR3. V was shortened by 4 bases and J by 1 base, with 19 bases between the two germline ends. The germline V gene encodes CDR1 SGHAT and CDR2 FQNNGV. CDR3 region: CASSSQSGGVENTEAFF. Here the CDR3 DNA reads TGTGCCAGCAGCTCCCAAAGCGGGGGTGTGGAGAACACTGAAGCTTTCTTT.

The chain has TRBV4-1 and TRBJ2-7; D is undetermined. The CDR3 has 13 amino acids. Germline lookup yields CDR1 MGHRA and CDR2 YSYEKL. The V end lost 5 bases, the J end lost 0 bases, and 8 bases lay between the germline ends. CDR3 nucleotides: TGCGCCAGCAGCTTCGGGCCCTCCTACGAGCAGTACTTC. Protein: CASSFGPSYEQYF.

The gene calls are TRBV2 and TRBJ2-5; 11 bases fit TRBD2. The V gene end was trimmed by 4 bases and the J gene end by 2 bases; junction bases not matched to a gene: 3. The CDR3 sequence is 15 residues long. In germline, CDR1 is SNHLY, CDR2 FYNNEI. CDR3 sequence reads: CASSGSGGDQETQYF. CDR3 bases: TGTGCCAGCAGTGGTAGCGGGGGGGATCAAGAGACCCAGTACTTC.

V gene TRBV7-9 combines with J gene TRBJ2-6, with D unclear. Trimming pared 5 bases from V and 0 bases from J, leaving 8 bases between. CDR3 length: 15 amino acids. The germline V gene encodes CDR1 SEHNR and CDR2 FQNEAQ (reference sequence). The CDR3 DNA reads as TGTGCCAGCAGCCTACGCATCTCTGGGGCCAACGTCCTGACTTTC. Translated, it gives CASSLRISGANVLTF.

The chain combines TRBV5-8 with TRBJ2-1, with 9 bases that match TRBD1. The length of the CDR3 is 15 residues. V lost 4 bases, J lost 4 bases, and 6 bases stayed unmatched. The germline gives CDR1 SGHTS, CDR2 YDEGEE. As DNA, the CDR3 is TGTGCCAGCAGCGGTAGGACAGGGGCGTACAATGAGCAGTTCTTC. Translating it yields CASSGRTGAYNEQFF.

The chain links TRBV11-2 to TRBJ2-7; possibly TRBD1 for D (6 bases). The CDR3 loop spans 14 amino acids. Germline CDR1 and CDR2: SGHAT and FQNNGV. V was trimmed by 3 bases and J by 4 bases, leaving 13 bases between them. CDR3 DNA sequence: TGTGCCAGCAGCTTTCAACAGGGACGTTACGAGCAGTACTTC. Protein sequence: CASSFQQGRYEQYF.

V gene TRBV7-9 combines with J gene TRBJ1-2, with D possibly matching TRBD1 (5 bases). The germline V gene encodes CDR1 SEHNR and CDR2 FQNEAQ (reference sequence). V lost 4 bases and J 10 bases, leaving 16 bases between the germline ends. The CDR3 contains 13 residues. The CDR3 DNA follows: TGTGCCAGCAGCTCCCAGGGCCGGGGTTACTACACCTTC. It translates to CASSSQGRGYYTF.